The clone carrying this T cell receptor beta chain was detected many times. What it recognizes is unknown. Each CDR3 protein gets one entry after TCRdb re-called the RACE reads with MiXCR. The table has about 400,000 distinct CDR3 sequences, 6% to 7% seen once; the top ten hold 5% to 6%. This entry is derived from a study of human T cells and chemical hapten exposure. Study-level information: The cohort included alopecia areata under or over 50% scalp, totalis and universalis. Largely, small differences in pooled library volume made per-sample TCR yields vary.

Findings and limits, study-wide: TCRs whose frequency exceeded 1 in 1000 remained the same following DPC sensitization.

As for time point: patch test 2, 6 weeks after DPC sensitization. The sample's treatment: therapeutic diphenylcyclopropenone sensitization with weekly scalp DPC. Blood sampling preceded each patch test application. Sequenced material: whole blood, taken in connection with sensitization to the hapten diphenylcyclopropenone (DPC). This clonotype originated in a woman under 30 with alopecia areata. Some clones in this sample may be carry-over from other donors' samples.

CDR3 sequence: CASSPPGYNSPLHF. In DNA form, the CDR3 reads TGTGCCAGCAGTCCTCCAGGGTATAATTCACCCCTCCACTTT. The chain employs TRBV12-3 or TRBV12-4 and TRBJ1-6; maybe TRBD1 (5 bases). The CDR3 is 14 amino acids. Trimming took 5 bases from V and 4 from J, leaving 9 bases between them.